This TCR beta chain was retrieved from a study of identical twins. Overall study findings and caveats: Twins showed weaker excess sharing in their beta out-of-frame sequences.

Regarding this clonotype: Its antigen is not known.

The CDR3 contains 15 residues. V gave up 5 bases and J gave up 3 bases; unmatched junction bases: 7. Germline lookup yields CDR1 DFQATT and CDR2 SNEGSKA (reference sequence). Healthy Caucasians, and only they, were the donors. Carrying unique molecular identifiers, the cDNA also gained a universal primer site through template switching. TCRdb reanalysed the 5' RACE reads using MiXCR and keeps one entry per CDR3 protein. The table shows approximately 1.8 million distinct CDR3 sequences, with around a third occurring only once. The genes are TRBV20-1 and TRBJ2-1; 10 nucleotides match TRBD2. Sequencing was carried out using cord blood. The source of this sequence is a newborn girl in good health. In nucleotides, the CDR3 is TGCAGTGCTCGACTAGCGGGCCTGGGCTACAATGAGCAGTTCTTC. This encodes CSARLAGLGYNEQFF.